The 3 T cell receptor beta chains below all came from one sample that was sequenced in a study of T cells in women clearing cervical HPV infection. TCRdb's table, derived via immunoSEQ multiplex PCR, lists solely in-frame clones and lacks some. The sample totals tens of thousands of clones; its top ten clones hold about 9.1%. The sample was blood buffy coat. The receptors shown here come from a woman between 18 and 75 years old with a cervical HPV16 infection that either progressed to CIN3+ or cleared (not recorded which).

In regard to this clone: The read ends 3 residues shy of where the CDR3 ends; the end is completed using the germline J gene. The chain has TRBV6-2 or TRBV6-3 and TRBJ1-1; no reliable D call. Trimming shortened V by 4 bases and J by 3 bases, and 15 bases separated the two germline ends. The V gene's germline CDR1 is MNHEY and CDR2 SVGEGT. The CDR3 runs 15 residues. Incomplete CDR3 DNA: TGTGCCAGCAGTTCTCGGCCCCGAAGCGACACTGAA. It codes for CASSSRPRSDTE. The whole CDR3 region reads CASSSRPRSDTEAFF.

On this clone: The read falls 3 residues short of the CDR3 end, and the missing part is taken from the germline J gene. This chain uses TRBV7-8 with TRBJ1-2; 9 bases agree with TRBD1. CDR1 and CDR2 from the germline V gene are SGHVS and FQNEAQ. The CDR3 consists of 17 residues. The CDR3: CASSLIPGTGLVRGYTF. CDR3 bases read: TGTGCCAGCAGCTTAATCCCGGGGACAGGGTTGGTCCGCGGC.

About this clone itself: The read finishes 3 residues shy of the CDR3 end, and the germline J gene is used to complete it. This rearrangement joins TRBV5-5 to TRBJ1-5; unclear D gene. The CDR3 is made up of 15 amino acids. Between the trimmed V and J ends, which lost 0 bases and 5 bases, there was a span of 12 bases. CDR1 SGHKS and CDR2 YYEKEE come from the germline V gene (reference sequence). The CDR3 protein is CASSLDGQSHQPQHF. The part of the CDR3 DNA that was read is TGTGCCAGCAGCTTGGATGGGCAGTCCCATCAGCCC.